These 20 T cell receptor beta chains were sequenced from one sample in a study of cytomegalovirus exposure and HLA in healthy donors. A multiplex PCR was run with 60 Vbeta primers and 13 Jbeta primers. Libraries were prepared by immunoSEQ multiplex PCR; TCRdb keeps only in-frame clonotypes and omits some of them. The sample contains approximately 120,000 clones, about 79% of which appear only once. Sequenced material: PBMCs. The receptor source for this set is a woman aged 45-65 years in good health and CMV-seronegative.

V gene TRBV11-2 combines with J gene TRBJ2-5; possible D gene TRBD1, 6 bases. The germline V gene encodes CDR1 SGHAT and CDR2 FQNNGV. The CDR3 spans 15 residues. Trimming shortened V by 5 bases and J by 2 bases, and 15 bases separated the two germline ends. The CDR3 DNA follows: TGTGCCAGCAGCCCCAGAGACAGGCGGCAAGAGACCCAGTACTTC. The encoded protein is CASSPRDRRQETQYF.

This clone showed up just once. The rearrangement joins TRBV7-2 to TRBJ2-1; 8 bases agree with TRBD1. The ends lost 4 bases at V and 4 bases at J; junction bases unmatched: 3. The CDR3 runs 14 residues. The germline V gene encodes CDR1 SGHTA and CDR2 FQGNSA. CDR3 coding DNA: TGTGCCAGCAGCTGGGGACAGGTTTACAATGAGCAGTTCTTC. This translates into CASSWGQVYNEQFF. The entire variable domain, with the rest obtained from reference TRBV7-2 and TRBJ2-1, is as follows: GAGVSQSPSNKVTEKGKDVELRCDPISGHTALYWYRQSLGQGLEFLIYFQGNSAPDKSGLPSDRFSAERTGGSVSTLTIQRTQQEDSAVYLCASSWGQVYNEQFFGPGTRLTVL.

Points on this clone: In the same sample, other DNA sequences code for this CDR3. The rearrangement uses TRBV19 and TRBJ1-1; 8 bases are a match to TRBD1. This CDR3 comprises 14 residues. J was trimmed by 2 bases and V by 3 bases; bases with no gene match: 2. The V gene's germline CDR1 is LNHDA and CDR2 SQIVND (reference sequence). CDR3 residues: CASSITGGNTEAFF. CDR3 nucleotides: TGTGCCAGTAGTATTACAGGGGGTAACACTGAAGCTTTCTTT. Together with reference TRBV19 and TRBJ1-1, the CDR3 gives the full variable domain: DGGITQSPKYLFRKEGQNVTLSCEQNLNHDAMYWYRQDPGQGLRLIYYSQIVNDFQKGDIAEGYSVSREKKESFPLTVTSAQKNPTAFYLCASSITGGNTEAFFGQGTRLTVV.

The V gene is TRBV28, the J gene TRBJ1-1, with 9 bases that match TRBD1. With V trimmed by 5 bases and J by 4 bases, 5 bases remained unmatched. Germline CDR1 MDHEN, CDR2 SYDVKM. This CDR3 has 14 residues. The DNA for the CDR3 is TGTGCCAGCAGTACCACAGGGGGCGCCACTGAAGCTTTCTTT. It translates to CASSTTGGATEAFF.

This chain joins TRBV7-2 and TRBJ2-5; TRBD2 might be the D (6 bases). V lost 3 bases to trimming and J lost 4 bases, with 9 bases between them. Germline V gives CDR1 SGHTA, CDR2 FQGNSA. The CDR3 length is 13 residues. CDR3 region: CASSFQGGETQYF. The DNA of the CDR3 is TGTGCCAGCAGCTTCCAGGGAGGAGAGACCCAGTACTTC. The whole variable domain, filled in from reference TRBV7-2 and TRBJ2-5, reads GAGVSQSPSNKVTEKGKDVELRCDPISGHTALYWYRQSLGQGLEFLIYFQGNSAPDKSGLPSDRFSAERTGGSVSTLTIQRTQQEDSAVYLCASSFQGGETQYFGPGTRLLVL.

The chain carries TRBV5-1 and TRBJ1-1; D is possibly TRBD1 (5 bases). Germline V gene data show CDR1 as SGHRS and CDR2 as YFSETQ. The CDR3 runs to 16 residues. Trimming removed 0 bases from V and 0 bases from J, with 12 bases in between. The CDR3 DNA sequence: TGCGCCAGCAGCTTGGAAACGGGACTCATGAACACTGAAGCTTTCTTT. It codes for CASSLETGLMNTEAFF.

The CDR3 spells CASIWQGQETQYF. The CDR3 nucleotides read TGTGCCAGCATTTGGCAGGGTCAAGAGACCCAGTACTTC. The chain combines TRBV2 with TRBJ2-5, with D tentatively TRBD1 (5 bases). The germline V and J ends were trimmed by 7 bases and 2 bases, with 11 bases remaining between them. The CDR3 consists of 13 residues. Germline CDR1 SNHLY, CDR2 FYNNEI. Drawing the rest from reference TRBV2 and TRBJ2-5, the complete variable domain is EPEVTQTPSHQVTQMGQEVILRCVPISNHLYFYWYRQILGQKVEFLVSFYNNEISEKSEIFDDQFSVERPDGSNFTLKIRSTKLEDSAMYFCASIWQGQETQYFGPGTRLLVL.

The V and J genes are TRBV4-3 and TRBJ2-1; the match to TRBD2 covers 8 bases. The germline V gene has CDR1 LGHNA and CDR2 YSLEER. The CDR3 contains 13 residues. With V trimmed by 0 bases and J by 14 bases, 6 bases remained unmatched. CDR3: CASSQDRAGEEFF. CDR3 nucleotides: TGCGCCAGCAGCCAAGATAGAGCGGGAGAAGAGTTCTTC.

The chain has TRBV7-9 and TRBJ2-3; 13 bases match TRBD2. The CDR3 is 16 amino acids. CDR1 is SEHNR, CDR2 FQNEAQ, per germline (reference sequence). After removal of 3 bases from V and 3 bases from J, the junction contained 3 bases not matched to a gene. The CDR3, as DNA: TGTGCCAGCAGCTTCGGGACTAGCGGGAATACAGATACGCAGTATTTT. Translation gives CASSFGTSGNTDTQYF.

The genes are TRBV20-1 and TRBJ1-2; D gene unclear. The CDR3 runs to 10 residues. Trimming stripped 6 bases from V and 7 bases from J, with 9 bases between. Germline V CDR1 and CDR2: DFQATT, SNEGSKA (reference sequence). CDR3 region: CSASHTGYTF. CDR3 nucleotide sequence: TGCAGTGCATCCCACACTGGCTACACCTTC.

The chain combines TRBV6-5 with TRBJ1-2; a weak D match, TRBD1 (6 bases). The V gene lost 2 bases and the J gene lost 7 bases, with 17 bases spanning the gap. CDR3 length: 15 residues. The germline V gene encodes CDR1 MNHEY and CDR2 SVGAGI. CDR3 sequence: CASSYQQGGKLGYTF. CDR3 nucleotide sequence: TGTGCCAGCAGTTACCAACAGGGTGGGAAACTTGGCTACACCTTC.

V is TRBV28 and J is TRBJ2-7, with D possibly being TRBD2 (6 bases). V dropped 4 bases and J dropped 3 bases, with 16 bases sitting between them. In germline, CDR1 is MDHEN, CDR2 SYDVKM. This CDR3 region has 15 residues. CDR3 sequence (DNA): TGTGCCAGCAGTTCACGGAGGGTAGGGAGCTACGAGCAGTACTTC. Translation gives CASSSRRVGSYEQYF.

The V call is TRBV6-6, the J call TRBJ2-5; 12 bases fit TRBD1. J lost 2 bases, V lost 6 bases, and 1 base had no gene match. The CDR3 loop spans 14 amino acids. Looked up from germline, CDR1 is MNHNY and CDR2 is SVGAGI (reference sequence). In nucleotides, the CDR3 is TGTGCCAGCAGGGGACAGGGGGCTCAAGAGACCCAGTACTTC. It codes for CASRGQGAQETQYF.

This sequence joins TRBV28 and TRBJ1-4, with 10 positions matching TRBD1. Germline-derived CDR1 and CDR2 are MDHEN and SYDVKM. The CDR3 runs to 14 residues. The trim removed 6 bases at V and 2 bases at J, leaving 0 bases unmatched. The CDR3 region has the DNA TGTGCCAGCAGGACAGGGGGCACTAATGAAAAACTGTTTTTT. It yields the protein CASRTGGTNEKLFF.

CDR3 region: CASSLIAGGRYEQYF. The CDR3 nucleotides are TGTGCCAGCAGCCTTATAGCGGGAGGCCGGTACGAGCAGTACTTC. V is TRBV5-6 and J is TRBJ2-7; 10 positions agree with TRBD2. The trim removed 4 bases at V and 4 bases at J, leaving 8 bases unmatched. The CDR3 has 15 residues. CDR1 is SGHDT and CDR2 is YYEEEE in the germline V gene.

DNA of the CDR3: TGTGCCAGCAGTTACAATTCAGTGAACACTGAAGCTTTCTTT. It translates to CASSYNSVNTEAFF. V is TRBV6-5 and J is TRBJ1-1; unclear D gene. V lost 2 bases and J lost 0, with 7 bases in between. The CDR3 runs 14 residues. Germline V gives CDR1 MNHEY, CDR2 SVGAGI.

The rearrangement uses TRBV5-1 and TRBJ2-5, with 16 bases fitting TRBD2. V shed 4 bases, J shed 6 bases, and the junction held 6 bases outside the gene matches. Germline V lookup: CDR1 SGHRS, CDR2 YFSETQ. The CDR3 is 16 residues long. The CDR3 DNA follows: TGCGCCAGCAGCCCTGCGGGACTAGCGGGAGGGAAGACCCAGTACTTC. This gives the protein CASSPAGLAGGKTQYF.

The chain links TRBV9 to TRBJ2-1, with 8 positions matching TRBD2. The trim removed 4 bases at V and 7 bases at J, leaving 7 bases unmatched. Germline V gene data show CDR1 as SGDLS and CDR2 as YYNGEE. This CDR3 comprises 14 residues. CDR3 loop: CASSRAGGGNEQFF. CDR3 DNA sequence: TGTGCCAGCAGCCGCGCGGGAGGAGGTAATGAGCAGTTCTTC.

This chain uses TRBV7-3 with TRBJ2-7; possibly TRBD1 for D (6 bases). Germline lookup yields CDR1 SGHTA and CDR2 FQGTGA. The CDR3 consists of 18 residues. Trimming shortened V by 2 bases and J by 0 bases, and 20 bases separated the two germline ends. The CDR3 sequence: CASSLLGPLLGGSYEQYF. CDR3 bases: TGTGCCAGCAGCTTACTTGGGCCCCTTCTAGGGGGCTCCTACGAGCAGTACTTC.

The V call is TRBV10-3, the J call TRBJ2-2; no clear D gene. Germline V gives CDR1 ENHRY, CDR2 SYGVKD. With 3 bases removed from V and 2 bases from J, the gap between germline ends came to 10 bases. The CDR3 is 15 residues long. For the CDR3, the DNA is TGTGCCATCAGTGAAACAGCCGGAAACACCGGGGAGCTGTTTTTT. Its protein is CAISETAGNTGELFF.